Shown below are 9 T cell receptor beta chains from a single sample sequenced in a study of Ad26.COV2.S vaccination and SARS-CoV-2 variants. Profiled with immunoSEQ multiplex PCR; TCRdb holds only in-frame clones, not every one. The sample shows 320,000 or so clones, 90% of them seen only once. The treatment: some 20 received Ad26.COV2.S at low or high dose, single or two shots; several received placebo; per-sample allocation not given. The study sampled participants on day 63 after the first vaccine or placebo injection. Sample: peripheral blood, taken in a trial of Ad26.COV2.S vaccine versus placebo. Receptors originate from a person aged 18-65 years who received the Ad26.COV2.S COVID-19 vaccine or a placebo.

J is TRBJ1-1 and V is TRBV6-5; TRBD1 might be the D (5 bases). Germline-derived CDR1 and CDR2 are MNHEY and SVGAGI. CDR3 length: 13 amino acids. Trimming took 5 bases from V and 7 from J, leaving 14 bases between them. CDR3 sequence (DNA): TGTGCCAGCAGTAGGGTCGAGGGGATTGAAGCTTTCTTT. This encodes CASSRVEGIEAFF.

This clone was detected only a few times. V gene TRBV7-9 combines with J gene TRBJ2-7; no clear D gene. The V gene lost 4 bases and the J gene lost 2 bases, with 3 bases spanning the gap. The CDR3 has 11 amino acids. Germline-derived CDR1 and CDR2 are SEHNR and FQNEAQ (reference sequence). The CDR3 DNA reads as TGTGCCAGCAGCTCGCCCTACGAGCAGTACTTC. Encoded protein: CASSSPYEQYF. Filled out from reference TRBV7-9 and TRBJ2-7, the complete variable domain reads DTGVSQNPRHKITKRGQNVTFRCDPISEHNRLYWYRQTLGQGPEFLTYFQNEAQLEKSRLLSDRFSAERPKGSFSTLEIQRTEQGDSAMYLCASSSPYEQYFGPGTRLTVT.

The gene calls are TRBV5-1 and TRBJ2-1, with unresolved D. Trimming took off 1 base at V and 4 bases at J, with 6 bases between the two ends. CDR1 and CDR2 from the germline V gene are SGHRS and YFSETQ. The CDR3 is made up of 13 amino acids. In nucleotides, the CDR3 is TGCGCCAGCAGCTTGTTGGGGTACAATGAGCAGTTCTTC. Protein product: CASSLLGYNEQFF. Full variable domain (missing parts from reference TRBV5-1 and TRBJ2-1): KAGVTQTPRYLIKTRGQQVTLSCSPISGHRSVSWYQQTPGQGLQFLFEYFSETQRNKGNFPGRFSGRQFSNSRSEMNVSTLELGDSALYLCASSLLGYNEQFFGPGTRLTVL.

V usage is TRBV11-2 and J usage is TRBJ2-1, with D possibly being TRBD1 (5 bases). The CDR3 covers 15 residues. Deletions cut 5 bases from V and 4 bases from J, with 15 bases between. Germline V lookup: CDR1 SGHAT, CDR2 FQNNGV. CDR3 sequence reads: CASSGASTMYNEQFF. In nucleotides, the CDR3 is TGTGCCAGCAGCGGGGCCAGCACCATGTACAATGAGCAGTTCTTC.

The V and J genes are TRBV28 and TRBJ1-1; tentative D call: TRBD1 (6 bases). CDR1 is MDHEN, CDR2 SYDVKM, per germline. V lost 3 bases to trimming and J lost 4 bases, with 18 bases between them. The CDR3 consists of 16 residues. The CDR3 spells CASSFWGTGRGTEAFF. CDR3 nucleotides: TGTGCCAGCAGTTTCTGGGGAACAGGGAGAGGCACTGAAGCTTTCTTT.

The chain joins TRBV7-6 to TRBJ2-2; D is uncertain. In germline, CDR1 is SGHVS, CDR2 FNYEAQ. The CDR3 length is 13 residues. V was trimmed by 4 bases and J by 4 bases, leaving 7 bases between them. The CDR3 DNA sequence: TGTGCCAGCAGCTCTTCTACCACCGGGGAGCTGTTTTTT. It yields the protein CASSSSTTGELFF.

CDR3: CASSITSGSYLSGANVLTF. The DNA of the CDR3 is TGTGCCAGCAGTATAACTAGCGGGAGCTACTTGTCTGGGGCCAACGTCCTGACTTTC. The J gene is TRBJ2-6, the V gene TRBV11-3; TRBD2 aligns across 11 bases. V was pared by 6 bases and J by 1 base, with 11 bases of the junction left unmatched. The CDR3 contains 19 residues. Per germline, CDR1 SGHNT and CDR2 YENEEA.

This chain connects TRBV5-5 to TRBJ2-7; TRBD2 agrees at 9 bases. Germline V gene sequence: CDR1 SGHKS, CDR2 YYEKEE (reference sequence). The ends lost 4 bases at V and 4 bases at J; junction bases unmatched: 3. CDR3 length: 13 residues. Written as DNA, the CDR3 is TGTGCCAGCAGCGTGACTAGCGGTTACGAGCAGTACGTC. This codes for CASSVTSGYEQYV.

The rearrangement joins TRBV6-2 or TRBV6-3 to TRBJ2-5; TRBD2 aligns across 12 bases. This CDR3 region has 14 residues. The V gene's germline CDR1 is MNHEY and CDR2 SVGEGT. J was trimmed by 5 bases and V by 5 bases; bases with no gene match: 3. CDR3 sequence: CASSTSGRRETQYF. In DNA, the CDR3 is TGTGCCAGCAGTACTAGCGGGAGGAGGGAGACCCAGTACTTC.